This T cell receptor beta chain is from a study of blood T cell repertoires in COVID-19. Profiled with immunoSEQ multiplex PCR; TCRdb holds only in-frame clones, not every one. The sample shows roughly 190,000 clones, 82% of them seen only once. Trimming removed 2 bases at V and 9 bases at J, with 11 bases between. Germline V gives CDR1 SGHTA, CDR2 FQGNSA. The CDR3 length is 12 residues. The chain links TRBV7-2 to TRBJ2-7; no reliable D call. This receptor was taken from a woman in her sixties or seventies with COVID-19, enrolled during active disease. The material sequenced was peripheral blood. CDR3 in amino acids: CASSLNPRLQYF. CDR3 sequence (DNA): TGTGCCAGCAGCTTAAATCCCAGGTTGCAGTACTTC.